The 18 T cell receptor beta chains below were found in one sample sequenced in a study of blood T cells in healthy people across ages. Primed by a sample-barcoded 5' primer and a J-beta primer mix, a second PCR proceeded for 7 to 11 cycles. MiXCR, run by TCRdb on the 5' RACE reads, gives a single entry per CDR3 protein. Of hundreds of thousands of distinct CDR3 sequences in the sample, roughly three fifths are singletons; the top ten hold more than 25%. The specimen was blood. The source is a man aged 35 to 55 in good health.

This clonotype turned up a few times. The chain has TRBV27 and TRBJ2-1; 7 bases match TRBD2. Trimming removed 6 bases from V and 12 bases from J; junction bases left unmatched: 14. The V gene's germline CDR1 is MNHEY and CDR2 SMNVEV (reference sequence). This CDR3 is 14 amino acids long. CDR3 residues: CASRPGTTESGQFF. The CDR3 region has the DNA TGTGCCAGCAGGCCCGGGACTACTGAGAGTGGGCAGTTCTTC.

The chain couples TRBV11-3 to TRBJ2-1; TRBD2 aligns across 10 bases. J lost 6 bases, V lost 4 bases, and 6 bases had no gene match. Germline V CDR1 and CDR2: SGHNT, YENEEA. This CDR3 is 15 amino acids long. This CDR3 reads CASSSLAGFTNEQFF. CDR3 DNA sequence: TGTGCCAGCAGCTCACTAGCGGGATTTACCAATGAGCAGTTCTTC.

The chain employs TRBV5-1 and TRBJ2-5; D gene uncertain. The germline CDR1 and CDR2 sequences are SGHRS and YFSETQ. Trimming took off 1 base at V and 5 bases at J, with 9 bases between the two ends. This CDR3 has 13 residues. The DNA for the CDR3 is TGCGCCAGCAGCTTGCGACACCGGGAGACCCAGTACTTC. The encoded protein is CASSLRHRETQYF.

The chain recombines TRBV28 with TRBJ2-4, with TRBD1 matching over 7 bases. Germline V gene data show CDR1 as MDHEN and CDR2 as SYDVKM. This CDR3 is 18 amino acids long. The J segment lost 3 bases and the V segment lost 2 bases, leaving 13 bases of the junction unmatched. In DNA, the CDR3 is TGTGCCAGCAGTTTAAGGGGACAGCTAGGTTCGGGCAAAAACATTCAGTACTTC. The encoded protein is CASSLRGQLGSGKNIQYF.

This chain joins TRBV6-5 and TRBJ1-2; 7 positions agree with TRBD1. V trimming: 1 base; J trimming: 7 bases; junction bases outside the gene matches: 9. This CDR3 contains 15 residues. Looked up from germline, CDR1 is MNHEY and CDR2 is SVGAGI. Written as DNA, the CDR3 is TGTGCCAGCAGTTACTTGGGAGAGGGGGCCACTGGCTACACCTTC. Translated: CASSYLGEGATGYTF.

Only a few counts were recorded for this clonotype. The DNA for the CDR3 is TGCGCCAGCAGCCAAGCAGCGACAGGGACCTACGAGCAGTACTTC. Translating gives CASSQAATGTYEQYF. J is TRBJ2-7 and V is TRBV4-1, with 7 bases matching TRBD1. The CDR3 has 15 amino acids. In germline, CDR1 is MGHRA, CDR2 YSYEKL. V shed 1 base and J 2 bases; nucleotides not matched to a gene: 5.

The rearrangement links TRBV7-9 to TRBJ2-4; 10 bases are shared with TRBD1. Per the germline V gene, CDR1 is SEHNR and CDR2 is FQNEAQ (reference sequence). Unmatched junction bases numbered 6, after V lost 5 bases and J lost 8 bases. The CDR3 runs to 14 residues. CDR3 protein: CASSERQGADIQYF. Here the CDR3 DNA reads TGTGCCAGCAGCGAACGACAGGGGGCAGACATTCAGTACTTC.

This clonotype was observed a handful of times. This chain uses TRBV3-1 with TRBJ1-6; TRBD1 agrees at 9 bases. Germline CDR1 reads LGHDT; CDR2 reads YNNKEL (reference sequence). The J segment lost 10 bases and the V segment lost 6 bases, leaving 4 bases of the junction unmatched. This CDR3 is 13 amino acids long. The CDR3 reads CASRQGAKSPLHF. DNA for the CDR3: TGTGCCAGCAGACAGGGGGCGAAATCACCCCTCCACTTT.

V usage is TRBV7-8 and J usage is TRBJ2-7; D is unclear. The CDR3 has 14 residues. From germline, CDR1 is SGHVS and CDR2 FQNEAQ. Deletions cut 5 bases from V and 5 bases from J, with 16 bases between. The CDR3 spells CASSPISVGDEQYF. CDR3 nucleotide sequence: TGTGCCAGCAGCCCGATTTCTGTTGGGGACGAGCAGTACTTC.

This clonotype was counted between two and nine times. The chain uses TRBV7-8 and TRBJ2-1; possibly TRBD2 for D (5 bases). Germline CDR1 and CDR2: SGHVS and FQNEAQ. The CDR3 spans 14 residues. Trimming left V 1 base short and J 10 bases short, with 14 bases between. The CDR3 DNA follows: TGTGCCAGCAGCTTAGTTATGCAAGGAGGAGAGCAGTTCTTC. Its translation is CASSLVMQGGEQFF.

V is TRBV27 and J is TRBJ2-1; 11 bases match TRBD2. Germline trimming cut 8 bases from V and 9 bases from J; bases unmatched to any gene: 6. Germline V gene lookup returns CDR1 MNHEY and CDR2 SMNVEV (reference sequence). The CDR3 has 13 amino acids. DNA for the CDR3: TGTGCCAGCGGGCTAGCGGGAGGATTTGAGCAGTTCTTC. Encoded protein: CASGLAGGFEQFF.

The rearrangement uses TRBV20-1 and TRBJ2-3; D may be TRBD2 (5 bases). Trimming removed 6 bases from V and 2 bases from J, with 18 bases in between. The CDR3 length is 15 residues. Germline lookup yields CDR1 DFQATT and CDR2 SNEGSKA (reference sequence). The CDR3 sequence: CSAQNYRENTDTQYF. CDR3 DNA: TGCAGTGCGCAAAACTACCGGGAAAACACAGATACGCAGTATTTT.

This chain connects TRBV6-6 to TRBJ2-3; 11 bases fit TRBD2. This CDR3 region has 16 residues. CDR1 and CDR2 (germline): MNHNY, SVGAGI (reference sequence). The V gene end was trimmed by 6 bases and the J gene end by 4 bases; junction bases not matched to a gene: 9. CDR3 loop: CASSRTSGSGADTQYF. The CDR3 DNA reads as TGTGCCAGCAGCCGTACTAGCGGGAGTGGGGCAGATACGCAGTATTTT.

V and J are TRBV6-1 and TRBJ2-6, with TRBD1 matching over 9 bases. V trimming: 4 bases; J trimming: 1 base; junction bases outside the gene matches: 8. Germline lookup yields CDR1 MNHNS and CDR2 SASEGT. CDR3 size: 18 residues. The chain's CDR3 is CASSGTGTGYSGANVLTF. CDR3 bases: TGTGCCAGCAGTGGAACCGGGACAGGGTATTCTGGGGCCAACGTCCTGACTTTC.

This clonotype has only a few counts. The rearrangement links TRBV3-1 to TRBJ2-1, with 9 positions matching TRBD1. CDR3 length: 14 residues. Germline V gives CDR1 LGHDT, CDR2 YNNKEL (reference sequence). Trimming took 4 bases from V and 8 from J; bases not matched to a gene: 6. CDR3 amino acids: CASSLPGQGDEQFF. The CDR3 DNA sequence: TGTGCCAGCAGCCTCCCGGGACAGGGCGATGAGCAGTTCTTC.

This clonotype occurred a few times. The chain recombines TRBV4-2 with TRBJ2-5, with D perhaps TRBD2 (7 bases). The closer fit of TRBJ2-7 to the DNA end suggests the J call may be wrong. CDR3 size: 13 residues. Germline V gene data show CDR1 as LGHNA and CDR2 as YNFKEQ. CDR3: CASSPTGGDEQYF. CDR3 bases: TGTGCCAGCAGCCCGACGGGGGGCGACGAGCAGTACTTC.

This chain uses TRBV5-6 with TRBJ1-1, with D possibly being TRBD1 (5 bases). V lost 4 bases to trimming and J lost 4 bases, with 14 bases between them. CDR1 is SGHDT and CDR2 is YYEEEE in the germline V gene. The CDR3 is 14 residues long. As DNA, the CDR3 is TGTGCCAGCAGCGCCGTGGAGGGACGCACTGAAGCTTTCTTT. Protein: CASSAVEGRTEAFF.

The V and J genes are TRBV4-2 and TRBJ2-3, with D uncertain. The germline V gene encodes CDR1 LGHNA and CDR2 YNFKEQ. The CDR3 sequence is 15 residues long. The V and J ends lost 0 bases and 2 bases respectively, with 9 bases between them. The CDR3 bases are TGTGCCAGCAGCCAAGAGGGTAGCCTCACAGATACGCAGTATTTT. Amino acids: CASSQEGSLTDTQYF.